The clone carrying this T cell receptor (beta chain) was counted ten times or more. Its antigen is still unknown. This entry comes from a study of regulatory T cells in long-lasting Graves disease. General study results and limits: Because few samples were included, accuracy may have been lower. Patients whose Graves' disease persisted exhibited lower TCR diversity than those newly diagnosed.

Sequencing libraries for TCR beta were prepared with iRepertoire HTBI primers and Arm-PCR of CDR3 regions. From the multiplex PCR reads, TCRdb called clonotypes with MiXCR, one entry per CDR3 protein. The top ten clones hold 12% of a sample with under 250,000 distinct CDR3 sequences, about 19% of them seen once. Trimming took 5 bases from V and 9 from J; bases not matched to a gene: 8. Germline CDR1 and CDR2: SGHTA and FQGNSA. The CDR3 spans 15 residues. Time point given: newly diagnosed GD, antithyroid drugs for less than 3 months. Generation of the TCR library employed RNA extracted from PBMCs. A further study also used this sample, focusing on T cells in Graves' hyperthyroidism and ophthalmopathy. That investigation notes: Diagnoses were made from clinical symptoms, serum measures (thyroxine and TRAb), thyroid ultrasound and orbital computed tomography.

The sample here was peripheral blood mononuclear cells (PBMCs), taken at new diagnosis, from a patient treated with antithyroid drugs. The chain joins TRBV7-2 to TRBJ2-1, with 12 positions matching TRBD2. The TCR comes from a woman aged 30 to 39 with Graves disease. This CDR3 is CASSQSSGGASEQFF. The CDR3 bases are TGTGCCAGCAGCCAATCTAGCGGGGGGGCCTCTGAGCAGTTCTTC.